This T cell receptor (beta chain) originates from a study of cytomegalovirus exposure and HLA in healthy donors. Study summary: Earlier, some 170 million T cells were analyzed, and some 120 million unique TCR beta sequences were found among them.

13 Jbeta primers and 60 Vbeta primers were used for the PCR. Profiled with immunoSEQ multiplex PCR; TCRdb holds only in-frame clones, not every one. The sample holds under 200,000 clones; around four fifths are singletons and the top ten take approximately 2%. A note on this clone: The antigen remains undetermined.

Overall study findings and caveats: Being indistinguishable, some V segments were excluded, TRBV6-2 and TRBV6-3 among them. Fewer N-insertions (relative to the approximately 700-donor mean) were reportedly seen in an Asian-associated ancestry cluster in a later analysis. According to a later analysis, most TCR beta chains associated with CMV appeared HLA-restricted.

The CDR3 sequence is 15 residues long. Germline values: CDR1 LGHNA, CDR2 YNFKEQ. Trimming took 7 bases from V and 8 from J; bases not matched to a gene: 11. The origin of this receptor is a man aged 18 to 29 in good health and CMV-seronegative. Source material: PBMCs. This chain joins TRBV4-2 and TRBJ2-1; TRBD2 agrees at 10 bases. DNA for the CDR3: TGTGCCAGCACCCCTGAGCGGGGGGGCCGTCATGAGCAGTTCTTC. Amino acid sequence: CASTPERGGRHEQFF.